This record covers a single TCR beta chain. The data stem from a study of blood T cell repertoires in COVID-19. Study in general: The origin of the acute and convalescent COVID-19 samples was the United States, Italy and Spain. In each case, the material was cDNA or gDNA derived from T cells, B-cell-depleted T cells, or PBMCs.

The CDR3 has 15 amino acids. V dropped 4 bases and J dropped 4 bases, with 15 bases sitting between them. Germline CDR1 and CDR2: SGHRS and YFSETQ. Authors' data handling: The authors estimated nucleated cell counts from reference gene primer amplification. TCRdb's copy holds only in-frame clones and misses some; the assay was immunoSEQ multiplex PCR. From that table come the V and J calls and clone size; the DNA was used to work out D and trimming. Of 100,000 to 130,000 clones in the sample, over 80% are singletons; the top ten hold under 1.5%. The sequenced sample consisted of peripheral blood. The sequence came from a woman under 40 with acute or convalescent COVID-19. The chain recombines TRBV5-1 with TRBJ1-5; TRBD1 might be the D (6 bases). As DNA, the CDR3 is TGCGCCAGCAGCACACAGGGCTTGAAAAATCAGCCCCAGCATTTT. Translated: CASSTQGLKNQPQHF.